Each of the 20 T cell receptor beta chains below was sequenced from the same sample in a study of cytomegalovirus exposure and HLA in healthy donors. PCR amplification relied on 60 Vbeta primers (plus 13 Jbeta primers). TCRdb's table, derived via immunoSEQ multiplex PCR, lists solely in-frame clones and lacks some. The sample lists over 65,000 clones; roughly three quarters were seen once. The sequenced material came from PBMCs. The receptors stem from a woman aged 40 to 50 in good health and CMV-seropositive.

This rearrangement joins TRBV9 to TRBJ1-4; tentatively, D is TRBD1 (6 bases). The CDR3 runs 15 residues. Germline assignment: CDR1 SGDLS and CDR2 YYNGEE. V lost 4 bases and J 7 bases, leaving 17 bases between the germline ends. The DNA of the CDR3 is TGTGCCAGCAGCCCGGCGGCAGGGGAGGGTGAAAAACTGTTTTTT. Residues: CASSPAAGEGEKLFF.

CDR3 residues: CASSYWGEKETQYF. The CDR3 nucleotides read TGTGCCAGCAGTTACTGGGGGGAAAAAGAGACCCAGTACTTC. The chain recombines TRBV6-6 with TRBJ2-5; a possible D gene is TRBD2 (6 bases). Germline assignment: CDR1 MNHNY and CDR2 SVGAGI (reference sequence). Trimming removed 1 base from V and 3 bases from J, with 9 bases in between. This CDR3 comprises 14 residues.

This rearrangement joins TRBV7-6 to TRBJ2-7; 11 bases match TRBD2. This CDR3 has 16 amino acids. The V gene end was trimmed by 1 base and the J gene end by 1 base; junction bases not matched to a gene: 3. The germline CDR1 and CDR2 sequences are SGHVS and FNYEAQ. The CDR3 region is CASSLEGTSGSYEQYF. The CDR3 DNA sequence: TGTGCCAGCAGCTTAGAAGGGACTAGCGGATCCTACGAGCAGTACTTC.

In DNA form, the CDR3 reads TGTGCCACCAGCAGAGTTCGTGGAGCTATGGGCGGGGAGCTGTTTTTT. The encoded protein is CATSRVRGAMGGELFF. This sequence joins TRBV15 and TRBJ2-2, with D unclear. The CDR3 has 16 residues. V was clipped by 1 base and J by 7 bases, with 16 bases between them. The V gene's germline CDR1 is LNHNV and CDR2 YYDKDF (reference sequence).

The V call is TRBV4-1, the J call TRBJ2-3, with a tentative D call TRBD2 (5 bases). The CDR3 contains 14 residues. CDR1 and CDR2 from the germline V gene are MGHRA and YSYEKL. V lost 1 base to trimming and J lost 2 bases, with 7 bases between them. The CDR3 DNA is TGCGCCAGCAGCCAAGCGGGAATCACAGATACGCAGTATTTT. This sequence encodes CASSQAGITDTQYF.

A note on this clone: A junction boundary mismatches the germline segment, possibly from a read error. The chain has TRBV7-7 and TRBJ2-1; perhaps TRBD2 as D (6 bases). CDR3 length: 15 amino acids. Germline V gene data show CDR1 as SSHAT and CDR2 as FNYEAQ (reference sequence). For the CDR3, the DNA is TGTGCTAGCAGCTTTAGCTCCTCCGGGGGAAATGAGCAGTTCTTC. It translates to CASSFSSSGGNEQFF. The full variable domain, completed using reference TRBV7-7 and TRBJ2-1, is GAGVSQSPRYKVTKRGQDVTLRCDPISSHATLYWYQQALGQGPEFLTYFNYEAQPDKSGLPSDRFSAERPEGSISTLTIQRTEQRDSAMYRCASSFSSSGGNEQFFGPGTRLTVL.

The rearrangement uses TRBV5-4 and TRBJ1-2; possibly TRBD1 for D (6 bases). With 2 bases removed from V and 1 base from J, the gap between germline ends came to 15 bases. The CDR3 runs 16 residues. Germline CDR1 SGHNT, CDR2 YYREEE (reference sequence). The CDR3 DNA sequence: TGTGCCAGCAGCTTAGACAGGTCAGCTCTTAACTATGGCTACACCTTC. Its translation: CASSLDRSALNYGYTF.

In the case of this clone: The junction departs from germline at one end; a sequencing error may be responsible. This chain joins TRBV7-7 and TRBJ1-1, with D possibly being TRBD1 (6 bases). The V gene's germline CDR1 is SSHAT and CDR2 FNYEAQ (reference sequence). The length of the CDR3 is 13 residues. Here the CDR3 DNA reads TGTGCTAGCAGTCAGGACAGGAACACTGAAGCTTTCTTT. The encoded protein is CASSQDRNTEAFF.

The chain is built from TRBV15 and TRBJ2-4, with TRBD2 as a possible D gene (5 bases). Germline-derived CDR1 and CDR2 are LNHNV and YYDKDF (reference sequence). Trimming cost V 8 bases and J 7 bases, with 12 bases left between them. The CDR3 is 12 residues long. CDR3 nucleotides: TGTGCCACCTCCGAGGGTTTCAACATTCAGTACTTC. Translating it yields CATSEGFNIQYF.

CDR3 DNA sequence: TGTGCCAGCAGCTTACTAGCGGGAGGCGACTACAATGAGCAGTTCTTC. Protein: CASSLLAGGDYNEQFF. The gene calls are TRBV7-2 and TRBJ2-1; 11 bases map to TRBD2. The CDR3 is 16 residues long. Germline assignment: CDR1 SGHTA and CDR2 FQGNSA. V lost 2 bases to trimming and J lost 3 bases; unmatched junction nucleotides: 3.

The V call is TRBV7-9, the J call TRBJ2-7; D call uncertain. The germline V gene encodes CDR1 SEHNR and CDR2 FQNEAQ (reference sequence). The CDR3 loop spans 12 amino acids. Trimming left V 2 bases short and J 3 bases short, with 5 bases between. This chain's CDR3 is CASSLSGYEQYF. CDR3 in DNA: TGTGCCAGCAGCTTATCAGGCTACGAGCAGTACTTC.

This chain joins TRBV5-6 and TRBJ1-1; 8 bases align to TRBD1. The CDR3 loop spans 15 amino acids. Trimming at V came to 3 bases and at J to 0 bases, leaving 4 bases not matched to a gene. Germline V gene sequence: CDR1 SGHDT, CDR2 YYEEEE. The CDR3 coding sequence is TGTGCCAGCAGCTGGACAGGGTTTATGAACACTGAAGCTTTCTTT. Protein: CASSWTGFMNTEAFF.

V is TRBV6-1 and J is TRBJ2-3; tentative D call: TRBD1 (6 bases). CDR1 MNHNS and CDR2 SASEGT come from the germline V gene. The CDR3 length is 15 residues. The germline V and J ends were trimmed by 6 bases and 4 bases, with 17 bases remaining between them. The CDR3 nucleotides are TGTGCCAGCAGGAGGGGGTCACCCTGGGCAGATACGCAGTATTTT. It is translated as CASRRGSPWADTQYF.

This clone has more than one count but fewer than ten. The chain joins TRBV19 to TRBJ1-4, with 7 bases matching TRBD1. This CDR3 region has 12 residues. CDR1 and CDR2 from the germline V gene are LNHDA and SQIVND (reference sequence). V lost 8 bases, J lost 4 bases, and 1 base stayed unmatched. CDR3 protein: CASRQGNEKLFF. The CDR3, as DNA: TGTGCCAGTCGACAGGGTAATGAAAAACTGTTTTTT.

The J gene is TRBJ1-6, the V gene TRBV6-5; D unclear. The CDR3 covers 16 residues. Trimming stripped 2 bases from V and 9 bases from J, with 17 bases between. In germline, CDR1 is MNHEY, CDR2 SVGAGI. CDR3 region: CASSYDRLPMGSPLHF. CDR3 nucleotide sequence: TGTGCCAGCAGTTACGATCGACTACCCATGGGTTCACCCCTCCACTTT.

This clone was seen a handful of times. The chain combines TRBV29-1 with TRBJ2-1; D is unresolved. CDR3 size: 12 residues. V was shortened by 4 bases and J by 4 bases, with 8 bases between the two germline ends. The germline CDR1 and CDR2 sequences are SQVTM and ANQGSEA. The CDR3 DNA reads TGCAGCGTTGGCCAGGCGTACAATGAGCAGTTCTTC. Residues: CSVGQAYNEQFF.

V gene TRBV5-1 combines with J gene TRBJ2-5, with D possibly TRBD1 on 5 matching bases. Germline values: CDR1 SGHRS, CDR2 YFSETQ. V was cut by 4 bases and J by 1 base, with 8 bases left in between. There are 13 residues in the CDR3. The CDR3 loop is CASSPGFQETQYF. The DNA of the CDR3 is TGCGCCAGCAGCCCAGGGTTCCAAGAGACCCAGTACTTC. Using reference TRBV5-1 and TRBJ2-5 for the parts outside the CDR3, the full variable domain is KAGVTQTPRYLIKTRGQQVTLSCSPISGHRSVSWYQQTPGQGLQFLFEYFSETQRNKGNFPGRFSGRQFSNSRSEMNVSTLELGDSALYLCASSPGFQETQYFGPGTRLLVL.

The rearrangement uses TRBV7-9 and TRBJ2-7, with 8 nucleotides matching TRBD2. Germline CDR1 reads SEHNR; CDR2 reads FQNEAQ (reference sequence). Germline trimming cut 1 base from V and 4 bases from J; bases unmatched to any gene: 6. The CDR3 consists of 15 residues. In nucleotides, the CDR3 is TGTGCCAGCAGCTTAGATACTAGCGGTTCTTACGAGCAGTACTTC. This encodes CASSLDTSGSYEQYF.

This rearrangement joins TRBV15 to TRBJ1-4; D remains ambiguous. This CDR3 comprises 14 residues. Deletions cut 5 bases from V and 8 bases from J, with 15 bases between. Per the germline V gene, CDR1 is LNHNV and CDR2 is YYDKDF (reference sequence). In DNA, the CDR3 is TGTGCCACCAGCCGCTATGGGCCCACCGAAAAACTGTTTTTT. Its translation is CATSRYGPTEKLFF.

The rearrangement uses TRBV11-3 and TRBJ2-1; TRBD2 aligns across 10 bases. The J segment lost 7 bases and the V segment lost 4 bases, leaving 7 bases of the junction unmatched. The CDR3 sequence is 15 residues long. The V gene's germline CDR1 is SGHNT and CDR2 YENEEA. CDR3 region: CASSYPSGSANEQFF. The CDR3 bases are TGTGCCAGCAGCTACCCTAGCGGGAGCGCAAATGAGCAGTTCTTC.